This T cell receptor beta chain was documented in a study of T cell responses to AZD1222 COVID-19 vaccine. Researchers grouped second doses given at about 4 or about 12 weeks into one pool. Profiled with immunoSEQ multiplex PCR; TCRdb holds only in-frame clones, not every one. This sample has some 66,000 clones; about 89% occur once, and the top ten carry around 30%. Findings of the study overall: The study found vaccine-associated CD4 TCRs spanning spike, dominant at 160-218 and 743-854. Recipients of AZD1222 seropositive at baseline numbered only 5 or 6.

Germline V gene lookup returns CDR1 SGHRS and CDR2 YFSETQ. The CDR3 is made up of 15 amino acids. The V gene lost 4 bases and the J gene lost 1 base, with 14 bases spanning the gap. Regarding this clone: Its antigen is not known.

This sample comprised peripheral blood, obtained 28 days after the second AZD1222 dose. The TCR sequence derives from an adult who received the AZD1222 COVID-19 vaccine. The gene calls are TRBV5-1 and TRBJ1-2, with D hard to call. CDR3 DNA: TGCGCCAGCAGCCCCACGGCATCCTATAACTATGGCTACACCTTC. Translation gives CASSPTASYNYGYTF.